This T cell receptor beta chain comes out of a study of technical replicates of blood from a handful of donors (dated by TCRdb to about 2017). The library was made by the immunoSEQ multiplex PCR assay. This immuneACCESS table, as held by TCRdb, lists in-frame sequences with V and J called but not all clones. Of the missing ones, under half trace to an unresolved V gene in checked studies; the others have no known cause. The table for this sample lists roughly 50,000 clones; around 95% of them were counted only once. The ten top clones hold around 4.4% of the sample. CDR1 SQVTM and CDR2 ANQGSEA are derived from the germline V gene. Reading from cysteine to phenylalanine, the CDR3 counts 14 amino acids. Only the CDR3 region is kept as DNA, spanning 42 bases read in frame from base 1. Trimmed from V: 5 bases; trimmed from J: 1 base; junction bases lacking a gene match: 7. A note on this clone: Its recognized antigen is unknown. There are no base qualities to consult, and no much larger clone falls within one base.

The sample comprised PBMCs. This sequence uses TRBV29-1 and TRBJ2-5, and 7 bases in between align with TRBD2. This receptor was obtained from a human donor in good health. Some clones in this sample may be carry-over from other donors' samples. In nucleotide form, the sequence is TGCAGCGTTCGTCAGCGGGGAAGCCAAGAGACCCAGTACTTC. It specifies CSVRQRGSQETQYF.